The entry below describes one T cell receptor beta chain. Its antigen is unknown. The data originate from a study of cytomegalovirus exposure and HLA in healthy donors (dated 2017 in TCRdb). Regarding the research as a whole: An earlier analysis of several hundred of the donors reported 250 to 300 Gb of sequence data and 95 million to 130 million unique TCR beta sequences obtained from around 190 million T cells. The later analysis used no new phenotypic data to find candidate immune exposures, relying instead on TCR beta sequences and their occurrence across donors. All discovery cohort repertoires had been generated using a single sequencing platform. An early release that covered some 640 HLA-typed donors contained about 300 gigabases of sequencing data and roughly 84 million unique TCR sequences. High-throughput TCR immunosequencing, statistical association of individual TCRs with disease status, and machine learning were combined to predict cytomegalovirus infection status. Along with the approximately 600-subject first cohort, a separate validation cohort of over a hundred different subjects was used. The study aimed to test whether cataloging public T cell receptors could reveal signatures of past pathogen exposure. Both class I and class II loci were covered by HLA typing, at four-digit resolution. To study patterns of TCR occurrence, a later analysis re-analyzed previously published TCR beta repertoires from 666 donors and added high-resolution HLA genotyping. The number of typed donors differed by locus: 629-630 for A, B, C, DRB1 and DQB1; roughly 510 for DQA1; roughly 600 for DPA1; and some 450 for DPB1. The study profiled the T cell repertoires of 500 to 800 subjects by immunosequencing and related them to cytomegalovirus serostatus. In a later genetic analysis, genome-wide SNP genotypes for about 65% of the roughly 700 donors were used, and that subset was treated as a discovery cohort. Roughly five DR-DQ haplotypes were treated as single units for association and clustering because of strong linkage in the cohort. Donor age, sex, ethnicity and CMV serostatus were compiled alongside the repertoire data. To decide whether each TCR beta V gene segment behaved as functional or pseudogenic, an earlier analysis of some 540 of the donors relied on high-throughput TCR beta sequencing. Across about 370 genotyped donors of the cohort, an average of about 240,000 unique TCR beta nucleotide sequences per donor were sequenced, and about a sixth of those sequences were non-productive. Of the approximately 400 genotyped donors, less than 90% were placed in the genetic ancestry cluster associated with self-reported Caucasian donors. What the research found in general, with its limitations: Compared with the roughly 670-donor mean, donors in an Asian-associated ancestry cluster had fewer N-insertions in productive TCRs, according to a later genetic analysis. In a later analysis, HLA-associated TCR beta chains showed more clonal expansion and lower generation probabilities than non-associated chains that were equally common. A further reported finding was that TCR beta sequences accurately predicted the HLA-A and HLA-B alleles for most subjects in the first cohort. In a later analysis, several top co-occurrence clusters were reported to appear linked to parvovirus B19, influenza, CMV and Epstein-Barr virus. The authors suggested that the approach could potentially be extended to other disease states and immunological phenotypes. While some public TCRs were present in many individuals, most TCR sequences turned up only very rarely across donors. In both the original and validation cohorts, the classifier was reported to diagnose cytomegalovirus status with high specificity and sensitivity. An earlier analysis of roughly 570 of the donors showed that most TCR beta V segments appeared in productive rearrangements either about 87% or about 30% of the time, which broadly matched IMGT annotations. Only TCR beta chains were sequenced in this cohort, and the absence of alpha or paired-chain data limited detectable features. In vitro tests confirmed that a few of the cytomegalovirus-associated TCR beta chains recognize cytomegalovirus antigens. An association between a missense DCLRE1C variant and V-gene and J-gene trimming of TCR beta chains was found in a later genetic analysis and replicated in an independent cohort. In the study, about 150 TCR beta chains were listed as associated with cytomegalovirus. A group of highly shared sequence variants was considered likely to be a technical artifact of the sequencing pipeline. According to a later analysis, most CMV-associated TCR beta chains appeared to be HLA-restricted, and the HLA associations seemed to be driven largely by CMV exposure. Presence/absence analyses assumed roughly uniform sequencing depth across donors, an assumption that may not hold. Correlated functional status among segregating V segments might be attributable to linkage disequilibrium, but an unknown experimental factor could not be ruled out. Assigning TCR associations to individual alleles was difficult when HLA alleles, especially DR and DQ, strongly co-occurred. Specific HLA alleles were associated with some 15,000 TCR beta sequences at a false discovery rate of 0.05 in a later analysis. In a later analysis, the rate of TCR association differed among HLA loci, with DRB1 alleles having the most associated TCRs and HLA-C alleles having the fewest. HLA typing was unavailable for some donors at each locus, so association tests used only the typed subset. Approximately 18 rarely observed V segments, including chromosome 9 orphons, were excluded from the earlier analysis of approximately 500 of the donors because counts were too low. For the cohort, immune exposure information was limited to CMV serostatus.

In total, roughly 670 healthy bone marrow donors made up the cohort. At the time of sampling, all cohort members were nominally healthy, though unrecorded immune exposures were likely present. The donor was CMV seronegative and belonged to the group of 320 or so seronegative cohort members. A peripheral blood sample was collected from each donor, and TCR beta sequencing was performed on peripheral blood mononuclear cells. Genomic DNA was extracted from the blood cell samples with the Qiagen DNeasy Blood Extraction Kit. Receptors were amplified or captured by the immunoSEQ multiplex PCR assay. For the multiplex PCR, a mixture combining 60 forward primers for TCR Vbeta segments and 13 reverse primers for TCR Jbeta segments was used. The CDR3 region of rearranged TCR beta genes was amplified from genomic DNA by a multiplex PCR assay. The Illumina HiSeq System was used to sequence the amplified TCR beta libraries as 87-base-pair reads. Regarding the original processing steps: In a later analysis, approximately 74 million unique TCR beta chains were counted across the roughly 610 repertoires, and approximately 11 million of these chains were shared by at least two donors. Raw reads were error-corrected and collapsed into unique sequences with a nearest-neighbor algorithm that merged closely related sequences to remove PCR and sequencing errors. To assign V, D and J gene segments, CDR3 sequences were aligned to IMGT reference sequences. For a sequence to be retained, a match of at least six nucleotides to both a V gene segment and a J gene segment was required. A rearrangement was called productive if the CDR3 had no stop codons and remained in frame with V and J, and every other rearrangement was called non-productive. CDR3 was defined by IMGT convention, running from the second conserved V-encoded cysteine to the conserved J-encoded phenylalanine. Sequences without an unambiguous match to a single V gene segment were excluded from the earlier analysis of a few hundred of the donors. In an earlier analysis of approximately 590 of the donors, V segments were called functional above 56.7% productive rearrangements and were called segregating when the between-donor standard deviation exceeded 5%. A statistical classification framework was built to diagnose cytomegalovirus status from the catalog of TCR beta chain sequences. V and J gene assignment, in a later analysis, came from comparing TCR nucleotide sequences with IMGT/GENE-DB human TR gene sequences. The TCRdist pipeline was used in a later analysis to assign CDR3 sequences and most-parsimonious VDJ recombination scenarios. In a later analysis, each TCR beta chain was defined by its CDR3 amino acid sequence together with its V-gene family, and reads lacking a unique V-gene family were excluded. In a later analysis, some 600 highly shared, low-generation-probability nucleotide sequences were removed to address suspected cross-contamination and a sequencing artifact. For each public chain, a later analysis derived a clonal expansion index from normalized ranks of inferred template counts within each repertoire. Generation probabilities in a later analysis came from a VDJ recombination model fitted to out-of-frame rearrangements, and those results were checked against IGoR. In a later analysis, TCR-TCR, TCR-HLA and TCR-CMV co-occurrence was scored with hypergeometric tests, and a repertoire-size bias correction was applied to TCR pairs. A later analysis estimated false discovery rates by permuting HLA or CMV assignments 20 times. In a later analysis, co-occurring TCRs were grouped with DBSCAN, and TCRdist sequence similarity was added when clustering was performed within HLA-allele-positive subsets. Co-occurrence clustering excluded repertoires with fewer than 30,000 or more than 120,000 public chains, plus five with anomalous nucleotide sharing. The table was pulled from immuneACCESS by TCRdb, which kept in-frame rearrangements only. Such tables lose some clones; where checked, under half of the loss comes from unresolved V genes, and the rest has no known cause. The D gene and trimming were derived from the DNA, and the V and J assignments and clone size from that table. The sample table on file contains 100,000 to 150,000 clones. The ten biggest clones cover approximately 1% of the sample.

The clonotype originates from a man aged 18 to 30 in good health and CMV-seronegative. The specimen sequenced was PBMCs.

The CDR3 reads as follows: CAWKKTDSPTDTQYF. The DNA sequence is as follows: TGTGCCTGGAAAAAAACCGACTCCCCCACAGATACGCAGTATTTT. This chain is built from TRBV30 and TRBJ2-3; the D gene remains uncertain. The CDR1 and CDR2 encoded by the germline V gene (reference sequence) are GTSNPN and SVGIG. Relative to germline, V is 4 bases shorter and J is 2 bases shorter, with 16 bases between their ends. Spanning cysteine to phenylalanine, the CDR3 consists of 15 amino acids. Here the CDR3 DNA is all that survives: 45 bases in frame from base 1.